This is a list of T cell receptor beta chains from one sample in a study of T cell responses to AZD1222 COVID-19 vaccine. Assay used: immunoSEQ multiplex PCR; TCRdb lists only in-frame clones, some missing. The data show more than 80,000 clones, 65% to 90% seen once. Source: peripheral blood, taken on day 0 of AZD1222 vaccination. All receptors come from an adult in good health. Both conserved end residues are part of each CDR3. A D gene is named only where the DNA matches it firmly. Clone size is given for some rows only: seen once, a few or many times, or a class if the clone is expanded.

V	D	J	size	CDR3	DNA
TRBV7-3	.	TRBJ1-4	.	CASSPSGANEKLFF	TGTGCCAGCAGCCCTTCAGGGGCCAATGAAAAACTGTTTTTT
TRBV2	TRBD1	TRBJ1-6	few	CASSRGQGDNSPLHF	TGTGCCAGCAGCAGGGGACAGGGAGATAATTCACCCCTCCACTTT
TRBV3-1/TRBV3-2	TRBD2	TRBJ2-1	.	CASSPRLGGVNEQFF	TGTGCCAGCAGCCCGCGGCTGGGAGGGGTTAATGAGCAGTTCTTC
TRBV19	.	TRBJ2-5	.	CASSIGRGVKETQYF	TGTGCCAGTAGTATCGGCCGGGGAGTAAAAGAGACCCAGTACTTC
TRBV5-1	.	TRBJ1-2	.	CASSEGSRAANYGYTF	TGCGCCAGCAGCGAGGGCTCCAGGGCAGCTAACTATGGCTACACCTTC
TRBV5-4	TRBD1	TRBJ2-7	.	CASSSTGSYEQYF	TGTGCCAGCAGCTCGACAGGGAGCTACGAGCAGTACTTC
TRBV5-1	.	TRBJ1-4	once	CASSLAAGEGEKLFF	TGCGCCAGCAGCTTGGCGGCCGGGGAGGGTGAAAAACTGTTTTTT
TRBV29-1	.	TRBJ1-4	.	CSVEDMTDEKLFF	TGCAGCGTTGAAGATATGACAGATGAAAAACTGTTTTTT
TRBV30	.	TRBJ1-5	.	CAWSDNTNQPQHF	TGTGCCTGGAGTGACAACACGAATCAGCCCCAGCATTTT
TRBV19	.	TRBJ2-7	.	CASSRAVSYEQYF	TGTGCCAGTAGTAGAGCAGTCTCCTACGAGCAGTACTTC
TRBV7-3	TRBD2	TRBJ2-3	.	CASSQTSGGTDTQYF	TGTGCCAGCAGCCAGACTAGCGGGGGCACAGATACGCAGTATTTT
TRBV30	TRBD2	TRBJ2-1	.	CAWSPRGGSYNEQFF	TGTGCCTGGAGTCCTCGGGGGGGCTCCTACAATGAGCAGTTCTTC
TRBV6-1	TRBD2	TRBJ2-7	.	CASSEAHGGIYEQYF	TGTGCCAGCAGTGAAGCGCACGGGGGGATCTACGAGCAGTACTTC
TRBV7-6	TRBD1	TRBJ1-3	.	CASSLIGQGANTIYF	TGTGCCAGCAGCTTAATAGGACAGGGGGCAAACACCATATATTTT
TRBV6-5	.	TRBJ2-1	.	CASREGASSYNEQFF	TGTGCCAGCAGGGAGGGGGCGAGCTCCTACAATGAGCAGTTCTTC
TRBV19	TRBD1	TRBJ1-5	.	CASSSQGAKPQHF	TGTGCCAGTAGTTCGCAGGGGGCGAAGCCCCAGCATTTT
TRBV5-1	.	TRBJ1-2	.	CASSLGGSAMYGYTF	TGCGCCAGCAGCTTGGGTGGGTCTGCGATGTATGGCTACACCTTC
TRBV5-1	.	TRBJ2-1	.	CASSTTVSSYNEQFF	TGCGCCAGCAGCACCACCGTGAGCTCCTACAATGAGCAGTTCTTC
TRBV6-6	.	TRBJ1-6	.	CASRDSSYNSPLHF	TGTGCCAGCAGGGACAGCTCCTATAATTCACCCCTCCACTTT
TRBV7-2	.	TRBJ2-2	.	CASSFGGLRRELFF	TGTGCCAGCAGCTTTGGGGGACTGAGGCGGGAGCTGTTTTTT
TRBV10-3	.	TRBJ2-5	.	CAIRSIGETQYF	TGTGCCATCAGATCTATCGGCGAGACCCAGTACTTC
TRBV29-1	.	TRBJ1-1	.	CSVEQGWGEAFF	TGCAGCGTTGAACAGGGTTGGGGTGAAGCTTTCTTT
TRBV7-2	.	TRBJ2-7	.	CASSSTLGGGLEQYF	TGTGCCAGCAGCTCAACCCTAGGGGGGGGCCTTGAGCAGTACTTC
TRBV6-1	.	TRBJ1-1	once	CASSEGGNRWNRAFF	TGTGCCAGCAGTGAAGGGGGGAACAGATGGAATAGAGCTTTCTTT
TRBV27	.	TRBJ1-5	once	CASSYSGVYSNQPQHF	TGTGCCAGCAGTTATTCAGGAGTTTATAGCAATCAGCCCCAGCATTTT
TRBV5-1	.	TRBJ2-7	.	CASNSLGGSYYEQYF	TGCGCCAGCAACTCTCTCGGCGGCAGCTACTACGAGCAGTACTTC
TRBV7-3	.	TRBJ1-1	.	CASSSSSVPPGGAFF	TGTGCCAGCAGCTCGTCCTCCGTGCCACCCGGGGGGGCTTTCTTT
TRBV30	.	TRBJ2-2	.	CAWSGGLATTGELFF	TGTGCCTGGAGTGGAGGTCTAGCAACAACCGGGGAGCTGTTTTTT
TRBV19	.	TRBJ2-2	.	CASSPPGPDTGELFF	TGTGCCAGTAGTCCTCCGGGACCCGACACCGGGGAGCTGTTTTTT
TRBV19	.	TRBJ2-5	.	CASSGGWEETQYF	TGTGCCAGTAGTGGGGGGTGGGAAGAGACCCAGTACTTC
TRBV19	TRBD1	TRBJ1-1	once	CASSRQGNTEAFF	TGTGCCAGTAGTCGACAGGGTAACACTGAAGCTTTCTTT
TRBV7-8	TRBD2	TRBJ2-2	.	CASSLREAANTGELFF	TGTGCCAGCAGCCTTCGGGAGGCCGCGAACACCGGGGAGCTGTTTTTT
TRBV5-1	.	TRBJ1-5	few	CASSLGPSMAGGNQPQHF	TGCGCCAGCAGCTTGGGCCCCTCGATGGCCGGGGGCAATCAGCCCCAGCATTTT
TRBV19	TRBD1	TRBJ1-4	.	CASGGPRGSNEKLFF	TGTGCCAGTGGTGGCCCCAGGGGGTCTAATGAAAAACTGTTTTTT
TRBV18	.	TRBJ2-7	.	CASSPGVAYEQYF	TGTGCCAGCTCACCCGGAGTAGCCTACGAGCAGTACTTC
TRBV5-1	TRBD2	TRBJ2-3	once	CASSLTTSGGTDTQYF	TGCGCCAGCAGCTTGACGACTAGCGGGGGCACAGATACGCAGTATTTT
TRBV19	.	TRBJ2-5	.	CASSMAEQETQYF	TGTGCCAGTAGTATGGCAGAGCAAGAGACCCAGTACTTC
TRBV13	.	TRBJ1-3	few	CASSLDTGPFSGNTIYF	TGTGCCAGCAGCTTAGACACAGGGCCTTTCTCTGGAAACACCATATATTTT
TRBV19	.	TRBJ1-5	.	CASKRDPNSNQPQHF	TGTGCCAGTAAAAGGGACCCGAATAGCAATCAGCCCCAGCATTTT
TRBV5-4	.	TRBJ1-4	few	CASSTGTENEKLFF	TGTGCCAGCAGCACCGGGACCGAGAATGAAAAACTGTTTTTT
TRBV6-5	TRBD1	TRBJ1-2	.	CASRRQGASGYTF	TGTGCCAGCAGACGACAGGGGGCGAGCGGCTACACCTTC
TRBV28	.	TRBJ2-7	.	CASSSPLYEQYF	TGTGCCAGCAGTTCGCCCCTCTACGAGCAGTACTTC
TRBV5-1	TRBD2	TRBJ2-3	.	CASSELAGVVTQYF	TGCGCCAGCAGCGAGCTAGCGGGAGTGGTTACGCAGTATTTT
TRBV19	TRBD1	TRBJ2-7	.	CASSMDRGPGEQYF	TGTGCCAGTAGTATGGACAGGGGGCCAGGCGAGCAGTACTTC
TRBV11-1	TRBD1	TRBJ1-2	.	CASSSRQGADYGYTF	TGTGCCAGCAGCTCTAGACAGGGGGCCGACTATGGCTACACCTTC
TRBV7-8	.	TRBJ1-1	.	CASTVREDQNTEAFF	TGTGCCAGCACCGTTCGTGAGGATCAGAACACTGAAGCTTTCTTT
TRBV28	.	TRBJ1-2	.	CASSSTGGSAGGYTF	TGTGCCAGCAGTTCTACCGGGGGGTCCGCTGGTGGCTACACCTTC
TRBV9	TRBD1	TRBJ1-2	.	CASSANRGSYYGYTF	TGTGCCAGCAGCGCGAACAGGGGAAGTTACTATGGCTACACCTTC
TRBV11-2	.	TRBJ2-3	.	CASSLMGIRFSTDTQYF	TGTGCCAGCAGCTTAATGGGGATTAGGTTTTCCACAGATACGCAGTATTTT
TRBV15	.	TRBJ2-7	.	CATSRGRSYEQYF	TGTGCCACCAGCAGAGGCCGCTCCTACGAGCAGTACTTC
TRBV28	.	TRBJ1-2	.	CASSTPGAPWGYTF	TGTGCCAGCAGCACCCCGGGAGCACCCTGGGGCTACACCTTC
TRBV6-2/TRBV6-3	TRBD2	TRBJ2-7	.	CASSLGLAGGLTYEQYF	TGTGCCAGCAGCCTCGGACTAGCGGGAGGGCTAACCTACGAGCAGTACTTC
TRBV5-4	.	TRBJ1-2	.	CASSLALGRTSNYGYTF	TGTGCCAGCAGCTTGGCCTTGGGACGGACTTCTAACTATGGCTACACCTTC
TRBV5-5	TRBD1	TRBJ2-7	.	CASSFRRGQGYEQYF	TGTGCCAGCAGCTTTAGGCGTGGACAGGGATACGAGCAGTACTTC
TRBV5-1	.	TRBJ2-2	.	CASSPPSARNTGELFF	TGCGCCAGCAGCCCCCCATCGGCCAGGAACACCGGGGAGCTGTTTTTT